This T cell receptor (beta chain) originates from a study of T cells in Graves' hyperthyroidism and ophthalmopathy. TCR beta CDR3 sequences were amplified from RNA transcripts. HTBI primers were used for first-round RT-PCR of the TCR CDR3. TCRdb analysed the multiplex PCR reads with MiXCR anew, one entry per CDR3 protein. Of some 370,000 distinct CDR3 sequences listed, approximately 18% are singletons. A word on this clonotype: What it binds is unknown.

Newly diagnosed hyperthyroidism, duration under 2 months, in patients aged 18 to 65. Notes on the study in general: A model built on 13 V-J features separated ophthalmopathy from stable hyperthyroidism.

The J segment lost 6 bases and the V segment lost 1 base, leaving 4 bases of the junction unmatched. This CDR3 has 15 amino acids. Germline CDR1 and CDR2: MNHNS and SASEGT. The rearrangement links TRBV6-1 to TRBJ2-1, with 9 bases matching TRBD2. The specimen was blood. The TCR sequence derives from a woman aged 30 to 39 with Graves' hyperthyroidism that later progressed to Graves' ophthalmopathy. CDR3 region: CASSEGLAETNEQFF. The CDR3 nucleotides read TGTGCCAGCAGTGAAGGACTAGCGGAAACCAATGAGCAGTTCTTC.